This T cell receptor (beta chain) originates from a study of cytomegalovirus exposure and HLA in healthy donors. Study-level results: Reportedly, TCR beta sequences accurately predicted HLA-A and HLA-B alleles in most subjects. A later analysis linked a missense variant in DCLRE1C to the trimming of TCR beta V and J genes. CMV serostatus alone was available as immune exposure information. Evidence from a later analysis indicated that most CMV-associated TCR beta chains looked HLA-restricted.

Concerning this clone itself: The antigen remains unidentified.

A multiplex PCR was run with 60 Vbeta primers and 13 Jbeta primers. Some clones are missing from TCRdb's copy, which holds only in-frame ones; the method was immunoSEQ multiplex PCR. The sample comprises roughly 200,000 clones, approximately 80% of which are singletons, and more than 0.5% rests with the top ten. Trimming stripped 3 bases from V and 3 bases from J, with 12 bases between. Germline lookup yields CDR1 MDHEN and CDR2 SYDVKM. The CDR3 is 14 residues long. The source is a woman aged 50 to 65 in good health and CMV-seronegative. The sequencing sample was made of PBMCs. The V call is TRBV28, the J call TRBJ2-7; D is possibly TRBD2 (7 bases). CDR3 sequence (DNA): TGTGCCAGCAGTTTCGGGGGGCCAATCTACGAGCAGTACTTC. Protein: CASSFGGPIYEQYF.